This T cell receptor (beta chain) was profiled in a study of OX40 agonist ivuxolimab in advanced cancers. Whole-study results and caveats: Circulating CD4+ and CD8+ T cells showed clonal expansion by week 6 at 0.1 to 3.0 mg/kg.

With regard to this clone: Its antigen is unidentified.

The method was immunoSEQ multiplex PCR; TCRdb's version includes in-frame clones alone and lacks a portion of them. Found here are tens of thousands of clones, 85% to 90% of them singletons; the top ten hold around 0.8%. CDR1 and CDR2 (germline): SQVTM, ANQGSEA. The V and J ends lost 5 bases and 0 bases, in that order; junction bases with no gene match: 6. This CDR3 is built from 14 residues. The gene calls are TRBV29-1 and TRBJ2-5, with 7 bases lining up with TRBD2. The origin of this receptor is an adult with an advanced solid tumor such as melanoma, head and neck, liver or kidney cancer. The sample in question was CD4+ or CD8+ T cells sorted from blood, obtained in a trial of the OX40 agonist ivuxolimab. The CDR3 region has the DNA TGCAGCGTTCCTAGCCGGGGGGACCAAGAGACCCAGTACTTC. It encodes CSVPSRGDQETQYF.